These 21 T cell receptor beta chains came from one sample sequenced in a study of cytomegalovirus exposure and HLA in healthy donors. With 60 Vbeta and 13 Jbeta primers, the PCR was carried out. Clones were read by immunoSEQ multiplex PCR, and TCRdb kept only the in-frame ones, dropping some. The data contain 150,000 to 200,000 clones, 86% of them singletons. Material: PBMCs. The source of these receptors is a woman under 30 in good health and CMV-seronegative.

As for this clone: The junction differs from germline at one of its ends, possibly a read error. J is TRBJ2-7 and V is TRBV6-1, with D perhaps TRBD1 (6 bases). Germline CDR1 MNHNS, CDR2 SASEGT. The CDR3 covers 16 residues. Written as DNA, the CDR3 is TGTGCCAGCAGTGAAGCGTTAGGCCCCACAGGGAGTCGTCCTGACTTC. Translated, it gives CASSEALGPTGSRPDF.

The rearrangement joins TRBV5-4 to TRBJ2-7, with D possibly being TRBD1 (6 bases). CDR1 and CDR2 (germline): SGHNT, YYREEE (reference sequence). The CDR3 sequence is 12 residues long. V gave up 2 bases and J gave up 3 bases, with 6 bases separating them. The DNA for the CDR3 is TGTGCCAGCAGCTTACAGGGCTACGAGCAGTACTTC. Encoded protein: CASSLQGYEQYF.

The chain couples TRBV9 to TRBJ1-1, with 10 nucleotides matching TRBD1. V shed 3 bases, J shed 4 bases, and the junction held 6 bases outside the gene matches. Germline V gives CDR1 SGDLS, CDR2 YYNGEE. This CDR3 has 15 amino acids. The CDR3 DNA is TGTGCCAGCAGCGCTAGGGGGACAGGGGTCACTGAAGCTTTCTTT. The encoded protein is CASSARGTGVTEAFF.

The chain joins TRBV2 to TRBJ1-2; D is ambiguous. The germline gives CDR1 SNHLY, CDR2 FYNNEI. This CDR3 is 13 amino acids long. Between the trimmed V and J ends, which lost 1 base and 4 bases, there was a span of 7 bases. The CDR3 DNA reads as TGTGCCAGCAGTGAAGGGGCGATCTATGGCTACACCTTC. Protein: CASSEGAIYGYTF.

The chain carries TRBV4-1 and TRBJ1-4; D not certain. The germline V gene encodes CDR1 MGHRA and CDR2 YSYEKL. Trimming took off 1 base at V and 4 bases at J, with 13 bases between the two ends. This CDR3 region has 16 residues. The CDR3 is CASSQVAGTRNEKLFF. In DNA form, the CDR3 reads TGCGCCAGCAGCCAAGTGGCAGGCACCCGTAATGAAAAACTGTTTTTT.

The chain is built from TRBV28 and TRBJ2-7, with 7 nucleotides matching TRBD1. CDR1 MDHEN and CDR2 SYDVKM come from the germline V gene. V lost 6 bases and J lost 3; bases outside the gene matches: 8. The CDR3 has 14 amino acids. The CDR3 protein is CASRSGQNGYEQYF. As DNA, the CDR3 is TGTGCCAGCAGATCGGGACAGAATGGCTACGAGCAGTACTTC.

The gene calls are TRBV5-1 and TRBJ2-5; the D gene is possibly TRBD1 (7 bases). Trimming took 3 bases from V and 5 from J, leaving 8 bases between them. This CDR3 spans 12 amino acids. Germline V gene data show CDR1 as SGHRS and CDR2 as YFSETQ. The CDR3 DNA reads TGCGCCAGCAGCTCAGGGGGGGAGACCCAGTACTTC. Protein sequence: CASSSGGETQYF.

CDR3 DNA sequence: TGTGCCAGCAGCTTCGACAGCCCCTACGAGCAGTACTTC. This translates into CASSFDSPYEQYF. The rearrangement uses TRBV11-2 and TRBJ2-7; D is possibly TRBD1 (5 bases). Germline CDR1 SGHAT, CDR2 FQNNGV. This CDR3 spans 13 amino acids. V was trimmed by 3 bases and J by 2 bases, leaving 8 bases between them.

The chain combines TRBV28 with TRBJ2-7; weak D call: TRBD2 (6 bases). Between the trimmed V and J ends, which lost 6 bases and 4 bases, there was a span of 16 bases. CDR1 is MDHEN, CDR2 SYDVKM, per germline. This CDR3 has 14 residues. The CDR3 spells CASRQKGSGYEQYF. The DNA for the CDR3 is TGTGCCAGCAGACAGAAGGGTAGCGGATACGAGCAGTACTTC.

The chain carries TRBV10-1 and TRBJ1-5; D is possibly TRBD1 (5 bases). The CDR3 sequence is 16 residues long. With 9 bases removed from V and 0 bases from J, the gap between germline ends came to 18 bases. Germline V gene data show CDR1 as WNHNN and CDR2 as SYGVQD (reference sequence). CDR3 amino acids: CASPGVTVYSNQPQHF. The CDR3 DNA sequence: TGCGCCAGTCCTGGAGTGACAGTTTATAGCAATCAGCCCCAGCATTTT.

This clone was detected only a few times. The chain's CDR3 is CASSLSPQRAPYEQYF. CDR3 bases: TGCGCCAGCAGCCTCTCCCCACAGCGGGCTCCCTACGAGCAGTACTTC. V is TRBV4-1 and J is TRBJ2-7; perhaps TRBD2 as D (6 bases). The CDR3 length is 16 residues. Trimming removed 4 bases at V and 2 bases at J, with 18 bases between. Per germline, CDR1 MGHRA and CDR2 YSYEKL.

The V gene is TRBV29-1, the J gene TRBJ2-1, with 8 bases fitting TRBD2. The germline V gene encodes CDR1 SQVTM and CDR2 ANQGSEA. V was pared by 6 bases and J by 12 bases, with 13 bases of the junction left unmatched. CDR3 length: 13 amino acids. DNA for the CDR3: TGCAGCGTCCCGGGACTAGGAGGGCAGAGGCAGTTCTTC. It codes for CSVPGLGGQRQFF.

The genes are TRBV7-2 and TRBJ2-5; 14 nucleotides line up with TRBD2. Germline CDR1 reads SGHTA; CDR2 reads FQGNSA. The length of the CDR3 is 17 residues. Trimming at V came to 1 base and at J to 5 bases, leaving 6 bases not matched to a gene. This chain's CDR3 is CASSLVGLAGGAETQYF. Written as DNA, the CDR3 is TGTGCCAGCAGCTTAGTTGGACTAGCGGGGGGCGCTGAGACCCAGTACTTC.

V gene TRBV12-5 combines with J gene TRBJ1-2; 7 bases are a match to TRBD1. This CDR3 contains 15 residues. Germline V gene sequence: CDR1 LGHNT, CDR2 FRNRAP. V lost 0 bases and J lost 5; bases outside the gene matches: 6. The CDR3 protein is CASGLVPTGYYGYTF. In DNA, the CDR3 is TGTGCTAGTGGTTTGGTACCGACAGGGTATTATGGCTACACCTTC.

For this clone: The sample has other DNA sequences that encode this CDR3 too. Here the CDR3 reads CASSPPGTDTQYF. The CDR3, as DNA: TGTGCCAGCAGCCCCCCGGGCACAGATACGCAGTATTTT. The J gene is TRBJ2-3, the V gene TRBV7-2; D gene ambiguous. V gave up 5 bases and J gave up 1 base, with 7 bases separating them. Looked up from germline, CDR1 is SGHTA and CDR2 is FQGNSA. The CDR3 runs 13 residues.

CDR3 sequence: CASSQVRPRFFTYNEQFF. The CDR3 nucleotides read TGCGCCAGCAGCCAAGTTCGTCCCAGGTTTTTCACCTACAATGAGCAGTTCTTC. The V and J genes are TRBV4-1 and TRBJ2-1; D uncertain. Trimming took 1 base from V and 2 from J, leaving 18 bases between them. The CDR3 loop spans 18 amino acids. The V gene's germline CDR1 is MGHRA and CDR2 YSYEKL.

The V and J genes are TRBV28 and TRBJ1-1; D might be TRBD1 (6 bases). The V and J ends lost 6 bases and 1 base respectively, with 18 bases between them. The germline CDR1 and CDR2 sequences are MDHEN and SYDVKM. The CDR3 runs 16 residues. The CDR3 here is CASRTLYRDTNTEAFF. CDR3 nucleotides: TGTGCCAGCAGAACTCTATACAGGGATACGAACACTGAAGCTTTCTTT.

The chain couples TRBV13 to TRBJ2-7, with TRBD2 matching over 8 bases. There are 14 residues in the CDR3. With 2 bases clipped from V and 3 bases from J, the junction kept 3 bases outside the gene matches. CDR1 PRHDT and CDR2 FYEKMQ come from the germline V gene (reference sequence). CDR3 region: CASSLTGGGYEQYF. The CDR3 bases are TGTGCCAGCAGCTTAACGGGAGGGGGCTACGAGCAGTACTTC.

The V call is TRBV6-1, the J call TRBJ2-7; 11 nucleotides agree with TRBD2. The CDR3 is 15 amino acids. CDR1 is MNHNS, CDR2 SASEGT, per germline. Germline trimming cut 5 bases from V and 7 bases from J; bases unmatched to any gene: 10. CDR3 nucleotide sequence: TGTGCCAGCAGTAAGTCGACTAGCGGGATTGGGGAGCAGTACTTC. Amino acid sequence: CASSKSTSGIGEQYF.

This clone was picked up one time. The rearrangement links TRBV5-4 to TRBJ2-1; a possible D gene is TRBD2 (7 bases). This CDR3 has 14 amino acids. Trimming shortened V by 4 bases and J by 4 bases, and 12 bases separated the two germline ends. Looked up from germline, CDR1 is SGHNT and CDR2 is YYREEE (reference sequence). The DNA for the CDR3 is TGTGCCAGCAGCCGGGGGGACACTTACAATGAGCAGTTCTTC. Protein: CASSRGDTYNEQFF.

The chain is built from TRBV18 and TRBJ2-2; the match to TRBD1 covers 8 bases. The CDR3 is 18 amino acids. Germline loops: CDR1 KGHSH, CDR2 LQKENI. The ends lost 2 bases at V and 5 bases at J; junction bases unmatched: 13. The CDR3: CASSPIVSRTGKTGELFF. DNA for the CDR3: TGTGCCAGCTCACCAATTGTGTCCAGGACAGGGAAAACCGGGGAGCTGTTTTTT.